This TCR beta chain is drawn from a study of T cell repertoires in cytomegalovirus infection (dated by TCRdb to the late 2010s). Notes on the research overall: Donor HLA type was relevant to the analysis, because carriage of CMV infection together with the matching HLA type was indicated by public TCR beta signatures.

Results the study describes overall, beyond this receptor: The ex vivo response was dominated by HLA-C-restricted CMV-specific TCR beta clonotypes, which also provided the single most frequent clonotype in two of eight donors. In both this cohort and an independent cohort of some 380 donors, the cumulative frequency of public TCR beta family members distinguished carriers of CMV infection plus the relevant HLA type.

TCRdb shows the sequencer as Illumina HiSeq 1500. TCRdb reanalyzed the raw reads on its own, using fastp at Q25 for trimming and MiXCR for clone calling, and kept in-frame beta chains. Each entry merges the rows of one CDR3 protein and shows their most common DNA and genes. For this sample the table gives some 680,000 distinct CDR3 sequences, of which roughly a third were detected only once. Jointly, the top ten make up more than 2.5% of the sample. Including cysteine and phenylalanine, the CDR3 has 14 amino acids. Here the CDR3 DNA is all that survives: 42 bases in frame from base 1. The CDR1 and CDR2 encoded by the germline V gene (reference sequence) are SSHAT and FNYEAQ. Note on this clonotype: Its antigen is not yet known. The junction departs from the called germline gene at one end, perhaps through a read error.

The sample was PBMCs. The sequence joins TRBV7-7 to TRBJ2-1; no D segment can be confidently identified. The TCR sequence derives from a human donor in good health (CMV status not recorded). Some clones in this sample may be carry-over from other donors' samples. CDR3 loop: CASSLYDGHNEQFF. The nucleotide sequence is given as TGTGCTAGCAGCTTGTACGACGGGCACAATGAGCAGTTCTTC.